One T cell receptor (beta chain) is described in this entry. Libraries were prepared by immunoSEQ multiplex PCR; TCRdb keeps only in-frame clonotypes and omits some of them. The top ten hold approximately 0.013% of the sample, which has almost 550,000 clones, roughly 74% seen once. These data originate in a study of shared T cell receptors in the human thymus. V shed 0 bases and J shed 4 bases, with 3 bases lying between them. The germline gives CDR1 DFQATT, CDR2 SNEGSKA (reference sequence). This CDR3 region has 11 residues. The sample was also reused in another study, on human thymus T cells. That work adds: Having surgery to correct congenital heart defects, healthy Finnish infants acted as the donors. The study used thymus tissue resected during corrective heart surgery. Biased V and J segment usage appeared in thymus and peripheral blood. Highly overlapping thymic repertoires among unrelated individuals were reported in related research.

This rearrangement joins TRBV20-1 to TRBJ1-1, with D uncertain. The receptor was isolated from a boy younger than two with a congenital heart defect. Material for sequencing was thymocytes. The CDR3 protein is CSAREATEAFF. The CDR3 region has the DNA TGCAGTGCTAGAGAGGCCACTGAAGCTTTCTTT.